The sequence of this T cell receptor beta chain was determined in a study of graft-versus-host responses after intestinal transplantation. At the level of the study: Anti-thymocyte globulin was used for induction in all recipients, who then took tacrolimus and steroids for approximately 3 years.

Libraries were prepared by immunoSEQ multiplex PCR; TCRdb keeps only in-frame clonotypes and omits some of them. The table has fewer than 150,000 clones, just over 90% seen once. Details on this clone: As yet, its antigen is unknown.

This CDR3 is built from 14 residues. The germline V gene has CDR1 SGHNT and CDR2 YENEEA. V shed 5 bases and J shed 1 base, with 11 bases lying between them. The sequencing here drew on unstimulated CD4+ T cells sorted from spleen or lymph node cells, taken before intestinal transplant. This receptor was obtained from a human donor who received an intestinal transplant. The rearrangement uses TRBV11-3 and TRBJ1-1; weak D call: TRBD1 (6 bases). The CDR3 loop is CASSPRTENTEAFF. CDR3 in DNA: TGTGCCAGCAGCCCCAGGACAGAGAACACTGAAGCTTTCTTT.